The 28 T cell receptor beta chains below were found in one sample sequenced in a study of technical replicates of blood from a few donors. Sequencing used immunoSEQ multiplex PCR; TCRdb keeps in-frame clones, though not all of them. This repertoire shows tens of thousands of clones, around 97% found once; its top ten account for 0.29%. The sample taken for sequencing was T cells isolated from PBMCs. The receptors were gathered from a human donor in good health.

The chain links TRBV19 to TRBJ2-7, with D maybe TRBD1 (6 bases). The V and J ends lost 4 bases and 4 bases respectively, with 20 bases between them. The germline gives CDR1 LNHDA, CDR2 SQIVND (reference sequence). The CDR3 has 16 amino acids. In DNA, the CDR3 is TGTGCCAGTAGTAATCAGGGGCCGACGCAGGGATACGAGCAGTACTTC. Protein product: CASSNQGPTQGYEQYF.

The CDR3 nucleotides read TGTGCCAGCAGCCACGGCGGGTACCCTGATGCCGGGGAGCTGTTTTTT. The encoded protein is CASSHGGYPDAGELFF. The chain has TRBV5-6 and TRBJ2-2, with a weak D call TRBD2 (5 bases). CDR1 is SGHDT, CDR2 YYEEEE, per germline. This CDR3 has 16 amino acids. V gave up 4 bases and J gave up 6 bases, with 19 bases separating them.

The chain uses TRBV10-3 and TRBJ1-2; no clear D. The germline CDR1 and CDR2 sequences are ENHRY and SYGVKD. The ends were cut back, 4 bases at V and 8 bases at J, with 11 bases in the middle. The CDR3 is made up of 12 amino acids. This chain's CDR3 is CAISGTTSGYTF. The CDR3 nucleotides read TGTGCCATCAGTGGAACGACAAGCGGCTACACCTTC.

V is TRBV5-1 and J is TRBJ2-7; 13 nucleotides match TRBD2. The germline CDR1 and CDR2 sequences are SGHRS and YFSETQ. V lost 4 bases to trimming and J lost 3 bases; unmatched junction nucleotides: 7. CDR3 size: 16 residues. The CDR3 nucleotides are TGCGCCAGCAGCGTGGGACTAGCGGGGACCGACTACGAGCAGTACTTC. It specifies CASSVGLAGTDYEQYF.

V usage is TRBV6-6 and J usage is TRBJ2-2; D is possibly TRBD2 (5 bases). Germline CDR1 is MNHNY and CDR2 is SVGAGI (reference sequence). CDR3 size: 11 residues. V lost 6 bases, J lost 7 bases, and 6 bases lay in between. The CDR3 sequence: CASREDGELFF. For the CDR3, the DNA is TGTGCCAGCAGGGAGGACGGGGAGCTGTTTTTT.

The rearrangement links TRBV29-1 to TRBJ2-7; 7 nucleotides line up with TRBD2. CDR1 SQVTM and CDR2 ANQGSEA come from the germline V gene. Losses at the gene ends were 4 bases for V and 5 bases for J; bases not matched to a gene: 11. The CDR3 extends over 14 amino acids. CDR3 bases: TGCAGCGTTGGAGGGGAGGGAATAAAGGACGAGCAGTACTTC. Encoded protein: CSVGGEGIKDEQYF.

The rearrangement links TRBV5-4 to TRBJ1-2; D gene ambiguous. Trimming took off 8 bases at V and 0 bases at J, with 8 bases between the two ends. Germline CDR1 SGHNT, CDR2 YYREEE (reference sequence). The CDR3 has 12 amino acids. The CDR3 nucleotides are TGTGCCAGTCACACCTCTAACTATGGCTACACCTTC. Translating it yields CASHTSNYGYTF.

The V and J genes are TRBV9 and TRBJ2-7, with a tentative D call TRBD2 (6 bases). This CDR3 is built from 15 residues. Deletions cut 4 bases from V and 0 bases from J, with 14 bases between. Germline lookup yields CDR1 SGDLS and CDR2 YYNGEE. The CDR3 nucleotides read TGTGCCAGCAGCATTGGACTACCCAGCTCCTACGAGCAGTACTTC. Translation gives CASSIGLPSSYEQYF.

The rearrangement links TRBV9 to TRBJ2-1; D unresolved. Germline CDR1 is SGDLS and CDR2 is YYNGEE. V lost 3 bases and J lost 7, with 5 bases in between. This CDR3 comprises 11 residues. Written as DNA, the CDR3 is TGTGCCAGCAGCGCAACTAATGAGCAGTTCTTC. This codes for CASSATNEQFF.

CDR3 in amino acids: CASSGGGRQNEKLFF. The CDR3 nucleotides read TGCGCCAGCAGCGGGGGGGGGCGGCAGAATGAAAAACTGTTTTTT. The chain couples TRBV5-1 to TRBJ1-4; tentatively, D is TRBD1 (6 bases). The germline gives CDR1 SGHRS, CDR2 YFSETQ. The CDR3 contains 15 residues. Trimming shortened V by 4 bases and J by 5 bases, and 15 bases separated the two germline ends.

This chain joins TRBV5-1 and TRBJ2-7; D remains ambiguous. Per germline, CDR1 SGHRS and CDR2 YFSETQ. This CDR3 is built from 15 residues. V shed 0 bases and J shed 5 bases, with 15 bases lying between them. The CDR3: CASSLAIPVRNEQYF. The CDR3, as DNA: TGCGCCAGCAGCTTGGCTATCCCCGTAAGAAACGAGCAGTACTTC. Drawing the rest from reference TRBV5-1 and TRBJ2-7, the complete variable domain is KAGVTQTPRYLIKTRGQQVTLSCSPISGHRSVSWYQQTPGQGLQFLFEYFSETQRNKGNFPGRFSGRQFSNSRSEMNVSTLELGDSALYLCASSLAIPVRNEQYFGPGTRLTVT.

V gene TRBV25-1 combines with J gene TRBJ1-5, with D uncertain. Germline V gene data show CDR1 as MGHDK and CDR2 as SYGVNS. V shed 3 bases and J shed 0 bases, with 6 bases lying between them. The CDR3 contains 14 residues. The CDR3 coding sequence is TGTGCCAGCAGTGACGTAGTTAGCAATCAGCCCCAGCATTTT. It specifies CASSDVVSNQPQHF.

As DNA, the CDR3 is TGTGCCAGCAGGACGACAGCTAACTATGGCTACACCTTC. Residues: CASRTTANYGYTF. V is TRBV6-5 and J is TRBJ1-2, with D perhaps TRBD1 (5 bases). V gave up 6 bases and J gave up 0 bases, with 8 bases separating them. The germline CDR1 and CDR2 sequences are MNHEY and SVGAGI. This CDR3 has 13 amino acids.

The chain carries TRBV7-2 and TRBJ1-2; D is perhaps TRBD1 (5 bases). In germline, CDR1 is SGHTA, CDR2 FQGNSA. Between the trimmed V and J ends, which lost 1 base and 4 bases, there was a span of 13 bases. The CDR3 sequence is 15 residues long. CDR3 region: CASSLERQSSYGYTF. Written as DNA, the CDR3 is TGTGCCAGCAGCTTAGAACGACAGTCTAGCTATGGCTACACCTTC.

The J gene is TRBJ2-2, the V gene TRBV7-3; no clear D. Germline assignment: CDR1 SGHTA and CDR2 FQGTGA. This CDR3 contains 14 residues. V gave up 6 bases and J gave up 8 bases, with 16 bases separating them. The CDR3 here is CASSPLREPGELFF. CDR3 nucleotides: TGTGCCAGCAGTCCCCTGAGAGAGCCGGGGGAGCTGTTTTTT.

This chain uses TRBV18 with TRBJ2-1; the D is unclear. V lost 6 bases, J lost 8 bases, and 8 bases lay in between. The CDR3 is 11 residues long. Germline V gives CDR1 KGHSH, CDR2 LQKENI. The CDR3 coding sequence is TGTGCCAGCTCGTTCAGCGATGAGCAGTTCTTC. Protein: CASSFSDEQFF. Full variable domain (rest looked up from reference TRBV18 and TRBJ2-1): NAGVMQNPRHLVRRRGQEARLRCSPMKGHSHVYWYRQLPEEGLKFMVYLQKENIIDESGMPKERFSAEFPKEGPSILRIQQVVRGDSAAYFCASSFSDEQFFGPGTRLTVL.

The chain combines TRBV5-1 with TRBJ1-1; 8 nucleotides line up with TRBD1. Per germline, CDR1 SGHRS and CDR2 YFSETQ. With V trimmed by 6 bases and J by 1 base, 5 bases remained unmatched. This CDR3 contains 14 residues. The CDR3, as DNA: TGCGCCAGCATCAAACAGGGGGGGAACACTGAAGCTTTCTTT. Residues: CASIKQGGNTEAFF.

The V and J genes are TRBV7-6 and TRBJ2-5; the D gene is possibly TRBD1 (5 bases). The CDR3 is 11 amino acids. The germline gives CDR1 SGHVS, CDR2 FNYEAQ. The germline V and J ends were trimmed by 4 bases and 5 bases, with 5 bases remaining between them. CDR3 nucleotide sequence: TGTGCCAGCAGCTCAGGGGAGACCCAGTACTTC. As protein: CASSSGETQYF.

The chain is built from TRBV7-8 and TRBJ2-7, with unresolved D. The CDR3 loop spans 15 amino acids. Deletions cut 1 base from V and 4 bases from J, with 14 bases between. CDR1 is SGHVS and CDR2 is FQNEAQ in the germline V gene. The CDR3 DNA reads TGTGCCAGCAGCTTAGATCCGCCGCCAGATTACGAGCAGTACTTC. Translating gives CASSLDPPPDYEQYF. Combining the CDR3 with reference TRBV7-8 and TRBJ2-7 gives the whole variable domain GAGVSQSPRYKVAKRGQDVALRCDPISGHVSLFWYQQALGQGPEFLTYFQNEAQLDKSGLPSDRFFAERPEGSVSTLKIQRTQQEDSAVYLCASSLDPPPDYEQYFGPGTRLTVT.

The V and J genes are TRBV27 and TRBJ2-1; D perhaps matches TRBD2 (6 bases). The CDR3 has 13 residues. V was trimmed by 6 bases and J by 5 bases, leaving 11 bases between them. Germline CDR1 is MNHEY and CDR2 is SMNVEV (reference sequence). The CDR3 DNA is TGTGCCAGCAGCCCAGGGAGGCACAATGAGCAGTTCTTC. This codes for CASSPGRHNEQFF.

This rearrangement joins TRBV13 to TRBJ2-7, with D hard to call. V was shortened by 5 bases and J by 0 bases, with 14 bases between the two germline ends. The CDR3 is made up of 15 amino acids. Germline lookup yields CDR1 PRHDT and CDR2 FYEKMQ (reference sequence). The CDR3 bases are TGTGCCAGCAGCGCCCATATGACATACTCCTACGAGCAGTACTTC. This translates into CASSAHMTYSYEQYF.

J is TRBJ2-3 and V is TRBV5-1; D unclear. Germline V CDR1 and CDR2: SGHRS, YFSETQ. The length of the CDR3 is 14 residues. V lost 5 bases and J 2 bases, leaving 12 bases between the germline ends. The DNA for the CDR3 is TGCGCCAGCAGTCCCTCGCGGATCACAGATACGCAGTATTTT. The encoded protein is CASSPSRITDTQYF.

The chain recombines TRBV5-6 with TRBJ2-5; 10 nucleotides agree with TRBD2. CDR1 is SGHDT and CDR2 is YYEEEE in the germline V gene. Trimming cost V 1 base and J 1 base; bases outside gene matches: 4. The CDR3 has 16 amino acids. As DNA, the CDR3 is TGTGCCAGCAGCTTGCTAGCGGGGGTCCTCCAAGAGACCCAGTACTTC. Amino acids: CASSLLAGVLQETQYF.

The chain combines TRBV19 with TRBJ2-7; D not resolved. V was pared by 1 base and J by 0 bases, with 7 bases between. The CDR3 extends over 14 amino acids. CDR1 LNHDA and CDR2 SQIVND come from the germline V gene (reference sequence). The CDR3, as DNA: TGTGCCAGTAGTATAGGACATTCCTCCTACGAGCAGTACTTC. Amino acid sequence: CASSIGHSSYEQYF.

In the case of this clone: This same CDR3 is encoded by further DNA sequences in the sample. V and J are TRBV5-1 and TRBJ1-1; no clear D. Germline V lookup: CDR1 SGHRS, CDR2 YFSETQ. The V and J ends lost 0 bases and 5 bases respectively, with 5 bases between them. The CDR3 spans 12 residues. CDR3 region: CASSLVGTEAFF. CDR3 coding DNA: TGCGCCAGCAGCTTGGTCGGGACTGAAGCTTTCTTT.

The chain recombines TRBV5-1 with TRBJ2-7; perhaps TRBD1 as D (6 bases). Deletions cut 0 bases from V and 2 bases from J, with 12 bases between. The CDR3 sequence is 15 residues long. Germline CDR1 and CDR2: SGHRS and YFSETQ. Here the CDR3 reads CASSLDGTTPYEQYF. CDR3 nucleotides: TGCGCCAGCAGCTTGGACGGGACAACACCCTACGAGCAGTACTTC.

The chain recombines TRBV10-1 with TRBJ2-1; perhaps TRBD1 as D (6 bases). CDR1 is WNHNN, CDR2 SYGVQD, per germline (reference sequence). V lost 2 bases, J lost 7 bases, and 18 bases lay in between. The CDR3 runs 16 residues. The CDR3 DNA reads TGCGCCAGCAGTGAGATGAAGGGGGAGATGATAAATGAGCAGTTCTTC. This sequence encodes CASSEMKGEMINEQFF.

The chain carries TRBV30 and TRBJ2-5; 10 bases match TRBD2. From germline, CDR1 is GTSNPN and CDR2 SVGIG (reference sequence). The CDR3 is made up of 16 amino acids. V was clipped by 4 bases and J by 4 bases; unmatched bases: 12. CDR3 coding DNA: TGTGCCTGGAAGGCGGGACTAGCGCCGAGAGGAGAGACCCAGTACTTC. Residues: CAWKAGLAPRGETQYF.